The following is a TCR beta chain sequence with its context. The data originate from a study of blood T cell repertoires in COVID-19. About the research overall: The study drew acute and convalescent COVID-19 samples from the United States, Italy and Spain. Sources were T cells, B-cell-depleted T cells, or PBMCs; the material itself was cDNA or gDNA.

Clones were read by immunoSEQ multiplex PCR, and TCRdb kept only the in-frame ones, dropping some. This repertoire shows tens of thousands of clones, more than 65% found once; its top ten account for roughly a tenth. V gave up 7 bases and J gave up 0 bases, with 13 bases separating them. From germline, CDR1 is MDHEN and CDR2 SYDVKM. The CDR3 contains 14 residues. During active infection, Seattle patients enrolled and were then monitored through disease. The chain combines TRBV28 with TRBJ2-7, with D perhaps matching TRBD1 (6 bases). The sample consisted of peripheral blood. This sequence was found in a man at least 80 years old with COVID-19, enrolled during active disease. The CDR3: CASKVGTYSYEQYF. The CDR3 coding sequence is TGTGCCAGCAAGGTCGGGACATACTCCTACGAGCAGTACTTC.